The 15 T cell receptor beta chains below come from one sample, sequenced in a study of blood T cell repertoires in COVID-19. Some clones are missing from TCRdb's copy, which holds only in-frame ones; the method was immunoSEQ multiplex PCR. Found here are about 62,000 clones, roughly four fifths of them singletons; the top ten hold approximately 6.8%. Sequencing was done on a sample of peripheral blood. The receptors were sampled from a woman aged 45-59 years with active or convalescent COVID-19.

The rearrangement links TRBV7-2 to TRBJ2-4; 9 positions agree with TRBD2. CDR1 and CDR2 (germline): SGHTA, FQGNSA. The CDR3 sequence is 15 residues long. The V and J ends lost 2 bases and 7 bases, in that order; junction bases with no gene match: 6. The CDR3 DNA reads as TGTGCCAGCAGCTTACAGACTAGCGGAGGGAACATTCAGTACTTC. Translating gives CASSLQTSGGNIQYF.

Written as DNA, the CDR3 is TGTGCCAGCAGCTACCAGACAGGGGATGGCTACACCTTC. It codes for CASSYQTGDGYTF. V and J are TRBV7-2 and TRBJ1-2, with TRBD1 identical over 8 bases. Germline lookup yields CDR1 SGHTA and CDR2 FQGNSA. Trimming at V came to 4 bases and at J to 6 bases, leaving 4 bases not matched to a gene. The CDR3 contains 13 residues. Together with reference TRBV7-2 and TRBJ1-2, the CDR3 gives the full variable domain: GAGVSQSPSNKVTEKGKDVELRCDPISGHTALYWYRQSLGQGLEFLIYFQGNSAPDKSGLPSDRFSAERTGGSVSTLTIQRTQQEDSAVYLCASSYQTGDGYTFGSGTRLTVV.

The V call is TRBV19, the J call TRBJ2-3; no firm D call. Deletions cut 3 bases from V and 4 bases from J, with 14 bases between. CDR1 is LNHDA and CDR2 is SQIVND in the germline V gene (reference sequence). The CDR3 has 15 amino acids. The CDR3 coding sequence is TGTGCCAGTAGTATGACTTCTGCGCGGCCAGATACGCAGTATTTT. Translation: CASSMTSARPDTQYF.

V gene TRBV7-3 combines with J gene TRBJ2-3; 9 bases are a match to TRBD1. V shed 5 bases and J 2 bases; nucleotides not matched to a gene: 8. The CDR3 is made up of 16 amino acids. The germline V gene encodes CDR1 SGHTA and CDR2 FQGTGA. The CDR3 here is CASSPLGQGHTDTQYF. DNA of the CDR3: TGTGCCAGCAGCCCCCTGGGACAGGGACACACAGATACGCAGTATTTT. The whole variable domain, filled in from reference TRBV7-3 and TRBJ2-3, reads GAGVSQTPSNKVTEKGKYVELRCDPISGHTALYWYRQSLGQGPEFLIYFQGTGAADDSGLPNDRFFAVRPEGSVSTLKIQRTERGDSAVYLCASSPLGQGHTDTQYFGPGTRLTVL.

J is TRBJ2-6 and V is TRBV24-1; TRBD1 agrees at 8 bases. The J segment lost 3 bases and the V segment lost 7 bases, leaving 13 bases of the junction unmatched. This CDR3 is built from 18 residues. The germline V gene encodes CDR1 KGHDR and CDR2 SFDVKD. In DNA form, the CDR3 reads TGTGCCACCAGCGGAGGGGGACAGGCCCCCAATGGGGCCAACGTCCTGACTTTC. Protein: CATSGGGQAPNGANVLTF.

The chain uses TRBV4-2 and TRBJ1-3, with D possibly being TRBD1 (5 bases). V shed 4 bases and J shed 8 bases, with 15 bases lying between them. CDR1 and CDR2 from the germline V gene are LGHNA and YNFKEQ. The CDR3 sequence is 14 residues long. The CDR3 loop reads CASSPRDGRDTIYF. The CDR3, as DNA: TGTGCCAGCAGCCCTCGGGACGGGAGAGACACCATATATTTT.

The chain couples TRBV27 to TRBJ2-3, with 7 bases matching TRBD2. The germline CDR1 and CDR2 sequences are MNHEY and SMNVEV (reference sequence). The CDR3 consists of 16 residues. V was clipped by 3 bases and J by 5 bases; unmatched bases: 11. This CDR3 reads CASSFLSAGLQDTQYF. As DNA, the CDR3 is TGTGCCAGCAGTTTCCTAAGCGCGGGACTACAAGATACGCAGTATTTT.

The chain has TRBV3-1 (or the pseudogene TRBV3-2) and TRBJ2-1, with 7 positions matching TRBD2. V was clipped by 4 bases and J by 7 bases; unmatched bases: 1. The V gene's germline CDR1 is LGHDT and CDR2 YNNKEL (reference sequence). The CDR3 is 12 amino acids. CDR3 sequence reads: CASSLSGNEQFF. The CDR3 nucleotides read TGTGCCAGCAGCCTTAGCGGGAATGAGCAGTTCTTC.

The CDR3 region is CASRPGARRSEAKNIQYF. DNA of the CDR3: TGTGCCAGTAGGCCTGGGGCCCGCAGATCGGAAGCCAAAAACATTCAGTACTTC. This chain connects TRBV19 to TRBJ2-4, with TRBD1 as a possible D gene (5 bases). The CDR3 runs to 18 residues. Germline V lookup: CDR1 LNHDA, CDR2 SQIVND (reference sequence). Deletions cut 6 bases from V and 0 bases from J, with 21 bases between.

By sample share, this clone is medium-sized. This chain joins TRBV12-3 or TRBV12-4 and TRBJ1-5; D is unresolved. This CDR3 comprises 13 residues. V was pared by 5 bases and J by 6 bases, with 11 bases between. The CDR3 DNA follows: TGTGCCAGCAGTCGGGTACCCGGTCAGCCCCAGCATTTT. Protein: CASSRVPGQPQHF.

This sequence joins TRBV7-2 and TRBJ1-2; 8 bases agree with TRBD1. The trim removed 1 base at V and 8 bases at J, leaving 9 bases unmatched. The CDR3 is 15 residues long. The V gene's germline CDR1 is SGHTA and CDR2 FQGNSA. The DNA for the CDR3 is TGTGCCAGCAGCTTAGGAGGCACGGGGACAGGAGGCTACACCTTC. This encodes CASSLGGTGTGGYTF.

This clone was counted once. The chain has TRBV6-2 or TRBV6-3 and TRBJ1-6, with D possibly being TRBD1 (5 bases). Germline V gives CDR1 MNHEY, CDR2 SVGEGT. The CDR3 length is 14 residues. The V gene lost 2 bases and the J gene lost 7 bases, with 9 bases spanning the gap. CDR3 region: CASSYRQTNSPLHF. The DNA of the CDR3 is TGTGCCAGCAGTTACCGACAGACGAATTCACCCCTCCACTTT.

The genes are TRBV7-8 and TRBJ1-1; D remains unclear. Germline V gene sequence: CDR1 SGHVS, CDR2 FQNEAQ. Trimming left V 3 bases short and J 1 base short, with 18 bases between. This CDR3 spans 17 amino acids. The CDR3 nucleotides are TGTGCCAGCAGCTTGGCGGGCCGGGCTGGAGGGAACACTGAAGCTTTCTTT. Encoded protein: CASSLAGRAGGNTEAFF.

The chain couples TRBV30 to TRBJ1-2; TRBD1 aligns across 8 bases. CDR3 length equals 14 residues. Germline V gives CDR1 GTSNPN, CDR2 SVGIG (reference sequence). Unmatched junction bases numbered 7, after V lost 4 bases and J lost 3 bases. The CDR3 loop is CAWKGQGGHYGYTF. In nucleotides, the CDR3 is TGTGCCTGGAAAGGACAGGGAGGACACTATGGCTACACCTTC. Complete variable domain (other parts from reference TRBV30 and TRBJ1-2): SQTIHQWPATLVQPVGSPLSLECTVEGTSNPNLYWYRQAAGRGLQLLFYSVGIGQISSEVPQNLSASRPQDRQFILSSKKLLLSDSGFYLCAWKGQGGHYGYTFGSGTRLTVV.

This clone appeared a few times. V gene TRBV6-5 combines with J gene TRBJ2-5; possibly TRBD1 for D (6 bases). The length of the CDR3 is 14 residues. The V and J ends lost 6 bases and 2 bases respectively, with 13 bases between them. CDR1 MNHEY and CDR2 SVGAGI come from the germline V gene. CDR3 region: CASSPGTSQETQYF. The CDR3 nucleotides are TGTGCCAGCAGCCCCGGGACAAGTCAAGAGACCCAGTACTTC.